Each of the 32 T cell receptor beta chains below was sequenced from the same sample in a study of CD4 T cells in relation to SARS-CoV-2 and coronaviruses. Unexposed donor CD4+ T cells date from about 2010-2018, before the COVID-19 pandemic. The cells were cultured for about 10 days before CD4+ T cells were isolated. Only in-frame clones appear in the TCRdb table, and some are missing; sequencing was by immunoSEQ multiplex PCR. The sample lists about 15,000 clones; 70% to 80% were seen once. Antigens for these TCRs are unknown. Sample: CD4+ T cells from PBMCs, cultured in vitro. The receptor source for this set is a human donor in good health.

The chain carries TRBV5-5 and TRBJ1-5; TRBD1 is a possible D gene (5 bases). This CDR3 has 17 residues. Trimming stripped 0 bases from V and 1 base from J, with 14 bases between. Germline loops: CDR1 SGHKS, CDR2 YYEKEE (reference sequence). The DNA of the CDR3 is TGTGCCAGCAGCTTGGGTCACGCGGGGGGAAGCAATCAGCCCCAGCATTTT. Protein product: CASSLGHAGGSNQPQHF.

This rearrangement joins TRBV27 to TRBJ2-3; D remains unclear. In germline, CDR1 is MNHEY, CDR2 SMNVEV (reference sequence). There are 13 residues in the CDR3. Trimming pared 2 bases from V and 6 bases from J, leaving 9 bases between. The CDR3 protein is CASSLRIGDTQYF. The CDR3 nucleotides read TGTGCCAGCAGTTTAAGAATAGGGGATACGCAGTATTTT.

The chain joins TRBV14 to TRBJ1-4; D gene uncertain. Deletions cut 4 bases from V and 7 bases from J, with 16 bases between. The germline V gene has CDR1 SGHDN and CDR2 FVKESK. CDR3 length: 15 residues. CDR3 sequence reads: CASSPRTAGGEKLFF. The CDR3 nucleotides read TGTGCCAGCAGCCCTAGGACTGCCGGAGGTGAAAAACTGTTTTTT. The full variable domain, in which reference TRBV14 and TRBJ1-4 provide the parts outside the CDR3, is EAGVTQFPSHSVIEKGQTVTLRCDPISGHDNLYWYRRVMGKEIKFLLHFVKESKQDESGMPNNRFLAERTGGTYSTLKVQPAELEDSGVYFCASSPRTAGGEKLFFGSGTQLSVL.

This clone turned up a few times. The chain joins TRBV4-1 to TRBJ1-2; 11 bases fit TRBD1. Trimming cost V 3 bases and J 2 bases; bases outside gene matches: 5. Germline-derived CDR1 and CDR2 are MGHRA and YSYEKL. CDR3 size: 16 residues. The CDR3 spells CASSHAGTGGNYGYTF. The CDR3, as DNA: TGCGCCAGCAGCCACGCCGGGACAGGGGGGAACTATGGCTACACCTTC.

The genes are TRBV5-4 and TRBJ2-5, with D possibly matching TRBD2 (5 bases). The CDR3 runs 13 residues. Germline loops: CDR1 SGHNT, CDR2 YYREEE (reference sequence). The V end was cut by 5 bases, the J end by 5 bases, with 13 bases between. In nucleotides, the CDR3 is TGTGCCAGCAGACCCGGGCAGCGGGAGACCCAGTACTTC. Encoded protein: CASRPGQRETQYF. Using reference TRBV5-4 and TRBJ2-5 for the parts outside the CDR3, the full variable domain is ETGVTQSPTHLIKTRGQQVTLRCSSQSGHNTVSWYQQALGQGPQFIFQYYREEENGRGNFPPRFSGLQFPNYSSELNVNALELDDSALYLCASRPGQRETQYFGPGTRLLVL.

The rearrangement joins TRBV10-3 to TRBJ2-3, with 7 positions matching TRBD2. This CDR3 region has 15 residues. The ends lost 6 bases at V and 1 base at J; junction bases unmatched: 7. Per the germline V gene, CDR1 is ENHRY and CDR2 is SYGVKD. The CDR3 sequence is CAIRGGAGRTDTQYF. The CDR3 region has the DNA TGTGCCATCAGGGGCGGAGCGGGGCGCACAGATACGCAGTATTTT.

The count of this clone is one. The chain employs TRBV7-9 and TRBJ1-1; weak D call: TRBD1 (6 bases). Germline V lookup: CDR1 SEHNR, CDR2 FQNEAQ (reference sequence). The CDR3 runs to 17 residues. Trimming left V 0 bases short and J 1 base short, with 15 bases between. CDR3 sequence (DNA): TGTGCCAGCAGCTTAGCCGGGGGGCTCGAGACGAACACTGAAGCTTTCTTT. Amino acids: CASSLAGGLETNTEAFF.

The chain couples TRBV19 to TRBJ2-5; maybe TRBD1 (6 bases). CDR3 length equals 14 residues. Trimming stripped 5 bases from V and 5 bases from J, with 15 bases between. CDR1 LNHDA and CDR2 SQIVND come from the germline V gene (reference sequence). Here the CDR3 DNA reads TGTGCCAGTAGTGGGGGCAGGCGGTGGGAGACCCAGTACTTC. It codes for CASSGGRRWETQYF.

The chain combines TRBV10-3 with TRBJ2-5; a weak D match, TRBD2 (6 bases). Germline CDR1 ENHRY, CDR2 SYGVKD. The CDR3 loop spans 16 amino acids. Trimming removed 2 bases at V and 4 bases at J, with 17 bases between. The DNA for the CDR3 is TGTGCCATCAGTGAGACTAGTCGGGGGACGGGAGAGACCCAGTACTTC. As protein: CAISETSRGTGETQYF.

The V call is TRBV19, the J call TRBJ1-4, with 10 bases aligning to TRBD1. This CDR3 spans 13 amino acids. V shed 7 bases, J shed 7 bases, and the junction held 3 bases outside the gene matches. The germline gives CDR1 LNHDA, CDR2 SQIVND (reference sequence). The CDR3 sequence: CASTDRGFEKLFF. In DNA, the CDR3 is TGTGCCAGTACGGACAGGGGGTTTGAAAAACTGTTTTTT. Full variable domain (missing parts from reference TRBV19 and TRBJ1-4): DGGITQSPKYLFRKEGQNVTLSCEQNLNHDAMYWYRQDPGQGLRLIYYSQIVNDFQKGDIAEGYSVSREKKESFPLTVTSAQKNPTAFYLCASTDRGFEKLFFGSGTQLSVL.

CDR3 loop: CAISVRVYYGYTF. For the CDR3, the DNA is TGTGCCATCAGTGTGAGGGTCTACTATGGCTACACCTTC. The V call is TRBV10-3, the J call TRBJ1-2; D gene uncertain. Germline V lookup: CDR1 ENHRY, CDR2 SYGVKD. Trimming stripped 4 bases from V and 3 bases from J, with 9 bases between. The CDR3 sequence is 13 residues long.

This clone was found a few times. The chain is built from TRBV9 and TRBJ1-1; D is ambiguous. V lost 0 bases to trimming and J lost 6 bases, with 15 bases between them. The CDR3 is made up of 15 amino acids. In germline, CDR1 is SGDLS, CDR2 YYNGEE. The CDR3: CASSVDARVPPEAFF. The CDR3 DNA is TGTGCCAGCAGCGTAGACGCAAGGGTCCCGCCTGAAGCTTTCTTT.

V and J are TRBV5-6 and TRBJ2-2; 9 nucleotides line up with TRBD2. CDR3 length: 15 residues. Looked up from germline, CDR1 is SGHDT and CDR2 is YYEEEE. Trimming cost V 0 bases and J 3 bases; bases outside gene matches: 0. CDR3 loop: CASSLGTSDTGELFF. The CDR3 nucleotides are TGTGCCAGCAGCTTGGGGACTAGCGACACCGGGGAGCTGTTTTTT.

V and J are TRBV7-9 and TRBJ2-6; 8 nucleotides align to TRBD2. The CDR3 covers 16 residues. V shed 5 bases, J shed 4 bases, and the junction held 7 bases outside the gene matches. Per the germline V gene, CDR1 is SEHNR and CDR2 is FQNEAQ (reference sequence). This CDR3 is CASSRRGGDGANVLTF. DNA for the CDR3: TGTGCCAGCAGCCGACGGGGGGGTGACGGGGCCAACGTCCTGACTTTC. The complete variable domain, with remaining parts taken from reference TRBV7-9 and TRBJ2-6, reads DTGVSQNPRHKITKRGQNVTFRCDPISEHNRLYWYRQTLGQGPEFLTYFQNEAQLEKSRLLSDRFSAERPKGSFSTLEIQRTEQGDSAMYLCASSRRGGDGANVLTFGAGSRLTVL.

The V call is TRBV14, the J call TRBJ1-2; the D gene is possibly TRBD1 (6 bases). Germline V CDR1 and CDR2: SGHDN, FVKESK. V dropped 1 base and J dropped 4 bases, with 13 bases sitting between them. The CDR3 spans 15 residues. CDR3 amino acids: CASSQVSGGSYGYTF. The CDR3 DNA reads as TGTGCCAGCAGCCAAGTCTCGGGGGGCAGCTATGGCTACACCTTC. Variable domain in full (rest from reference TRBV14 and TRBJ1-2): EAGVTQFPSHSVIEKGQTVTLRCDPISGHDNLYWYRRVMGKEIKFLLHFVKESKQDESGMPNNRFLAERTGGTYSTLKVQPAELEDSGVYFCASSQVSGGSYGYTFGSGTRLTVV.

The J gene is TRBJ1-1, the V gene TRBV19; no reliable D call. Germline V lookup: CDR1 LNHDA, CDR2 SQIVND (reference sequence). V shed 5 bases and J shed 1 base, with 11 bases lying between them. The CDR3 loop spans 14 amino acids. The DNA for the CDR3 is TGTGCCAGTAGTTATGGGTGGCCGAACACTGAAGCTTTCTTT. This gives the protein CASSYGWPNTEAFF. The whole variable domain, remainder taken from reference TRBV19 and TRBJ1-1, is DGGITQSPKYLFRKEGQNVTLSCEQNLNHDAMYWYRQDPGQGLRLIYYSQIVNDFQKGDIAEGYSVSREKKESFPLTVTSAQKNPTAFYLCASSYGWPNTEAFFGQGTRLTVV.

The chain links TRBV5-5 to TRBJ2-1; 14 bases are shared with TRBD2. The CDR3 spans 20 residues. In germline, CDR1 is SGHKS, CDR2 YYEKEE (reference sequence). V trimming: 0 bases; J trimming: 0 bases; junction bases outside the gene matches: 8. CDR3 residues: CASSLEGTSGGPTSYNEQFF. CDR3 sequence (DNA): TGTGCCAGCAGCTTGGAGGGGACTAGCGGGGGCCCTACCTCCTACAATGAGCAGTTCTTC.

This rearrangement joins TRBV28 to TRBJ1-2, with a tentative D call TRBD1 (5 bases). The CDR3 is 14 amino acids. Per the germline V gene, CDR1 is MDHEN and CDR2 is SYDVKM. Trimming removed 7 bases at V and 0 bases at J, with 12 bases between. The CDR3 is CASTSGVANYGYTF. The CDR3 nucleotides read TGTGCCAGCACCTCGGGGGTAGCTAACTATGGCTACACCTTC.

The gene calls are TRBV6-5 and TRBJ1-2; D not certain. V lost 6 bases, J lost 3 bases, and 8 bases lay in between. The CDR3 consists of 12 residues. Germline V gene data show CDR1 as MNHEY and CDR2 as SVGAGI. The CDR3 bases are TGTGCCAGCAGGGGATGGGACTATGGCTACACCTTC. Amino acids: CASRGWDYGYTF.

The chain employs TRBV5-4 and TRBJ2-2; D is unresolved. The V gene's germline CDR1 is SGHNT and CDR2 YYREEE (reference sequence). Trimming removed 6 bases at V and 1 base at J, with 4 bases between. The CDR3 covers 12 residues. As DNA, the CDR3 is TGTGCCAGCACGATGAACACCGGGGAGCTGTTTTTT. The encoded protein is CASTMNTGELFF.

The chain couples TRBV19 to TRBJ1-5; D not certain. CDR3 size: 16 residues. The germline CDR1 and CDR2 sequences are LNHDA and SQIVND (reference sequence). V lost 0 bases to trimming and J lost 2 bases, with 11 bases between them. In DNA, the CDR3 is TGTGCCAGTAGTATAGATGGCAACCTGGGCAATCAGCCCCAGCATTTT. It codes for CASSIDGNLGNQPQHF.

This clone occurred once. This chain links TRBV18 with TRBJ2-7; the match to TRBD2 covers 9 bases. V dropped 6 bases and J dropped 2; count of bases not matched to a gene: 5. Germline V gives CDR1 KGHSH, CDR2 LQKENI. The CDR3 loop spans 14 amino acids. The CDR3 DNA reads TGTGCCAGCTCTCCGACTAGCGGCCCCTACGAGCAGTACTTC. The encoded protein is CASSPTSGPYEQYF.

This sequence joins TRBV12-3 or TRBV12-4 and TRBJ1-1; D is possibly TRBD1 (5 bases). V lost 6 bases to trimming and J lost 1 base, with 9 bases between them. The CDR3 consists of 13 residues. The CDR3 bases are TGTGCCAGCAGACCCAGGGAGAACACTGAAGCTTTCTTT. Protein product: CASRPRENTEAFF.

The chain links TRBV5-4 to TRBJ2-5; 11 nucleotides align to TRBD2. The CDR3 extends over 15 amino acids. After removal of 1 base from V and 5 bases from J, the junction contained 4 bases not matched to a gene. In germline, CDR1 is SGHNT, CDR2 YYREEE (reference sequence). This CDR3 is CASSLTSGGWETQYF. DNA for the CDR3: TGTGCCAGCAGCTTGACTAGCGGGGGATGGGAGACCCAGTACTTC. The entire variable domain, with the rest obtained from reference TRBV5-4 and TRBJ2-5, is as follows: ETGVTQSPTHLIKTRGQQVTLRCSSQSGHNTVSWYQQALGQGPQFIFQYYREEENGRGNFPPRFSGLQFPNYSSELNVNALELDDSALYLCASSLTSGGWETQYFGPGTRLLVL.

V and J are TRBV2 and TRBJ1-5, with D unresolved. Trimming stripped 1 base from V and 1 base from J, with 5 bases between. The CDR3 covers 14 residues. CDR1 and CDR2 (germline): SNHLY, FYNNEI. CDR3 sequence (DNA): TGTGCCAGCAGTGAAGGGCTGAGCAATCAGCCCCAGCATTTT. This encodes CASSEGLSNQPQHF. Full variable domain (remainder filled in from reference TRBV2 and TRBJ1-5): EPEVTQTPSHQVTQMGQEVILRCVPISNHLYFYWYRQILGQKVEFLVSFYNNEISEKSEIFDDQFSVERPDGSNFTLKIRSTKLEDSAMYFCASSEGLSNQPQHFGDGTRLSIL.

The chain couples TRBV7-2 to TRBJ2-7, with 7 bases identical to TRBD1. CDR3 length equals 15 residues. Germline V gene lookup returns CDR1 SGHTA and CDR2 FQGNSA. The trim removed 5 bases at V and 5 bases at J, leaving 12 bases unmatched. The CDR3 region is CASSAQGERVDEQYF. The CDR3 coding sequence is TGTGCCAGCAGCGCTCAGGGGGAACGGGTCGACGAGCAGTACTTC.

J is TRBJ1-1 and V is TRBV14; TRBD1 matches at 7 bases. Germline CDR1 and CDR2: SGHDN and FVKESK. CDR3 length equals 13 residues. The trim removed 4 bases at V and 3 bases at J, leaving 2 bases unmatched. Written as DNA, the CDR3 is TGTGCCAGCAGCCCCAGGGGGGACACTGAAGCTTTCTTT. It translates to CASSPRGDTEAFF.

Only one count was recorded for this clone. CDR3 sequence reads: CASSYMTAASTDTQYF. The CDR3 DNA is TGTGCCAGCAGTTACATGACAGCCGCTAGCACAGATACGCAGTATTTT. The chain uses TRBV6-2 or TRBV6-3 and TRBJ2-3, with a weak D call TRBD1 (5 bases). This CDR3 is 16 amino acids long. V dropped 2 bases and J dropped 0 bases, with 12 bases sitting between them. Germline V CDR1 and CDR2: MNHEY, SVGEGT.

CDR3 bases: TGTGCCAGTGGGGACAGGGTTAAGGGCTACACCTTC. It yields the protein CASGDRVKGYTF. This chain connects TRBV19 to TRBJ1-2; 9 positions agree with TRBD1. Germline V gene sequence: CDR1 LNHDA, CDR2 SQIVND (reference sequence). This CDR3 has 12 amino acids. V shed 8 bases and J 8 bases; nucleotides not matched to a gene: 6.

V usage is TRBV11-2 and J usage is TRBJ2-3, with TRBD2 matching over 13 bases. The trim removed 1 base at V and 8 bases at J, leaving 9 bases unmatched. The CDR3 is 17 residues long. Germline V CDR1 and CDR2: SGHAT, FQNNGV. CDR3 sequence reads: CASSLGVRGLAGSTQYF. DNA for the CDR3: TGTGCCAGCAGCTTAGGTGTCAGGGGACTAGCGGGGAGTACGCAGTATTTT.

The gene calls are TRBV19 and TRBJ1-4; TRBD1 might be the D (6 bases). Germline values: CDR1 LNHDA, CDR2 SQIVND (reference sequence). Trimming took off 4 bases at V and 4 bases at J, with 13 bases between the two ends. CDR3 length equals 15 residues. In nucleotides, the CDR3 is TGTGCCAGTAGTACTGGGGGCTGGAGTAATGAAAAACTGTTTTTT. Its translation is CASSTGGWSNEKLFF.

As to this clone: An end of the junction does not agree with germline; a read error may underlie this. V and J are TRBV28 and TRBJ2-7, with 7 bases identical to TRBD1. Germline values: CDR1 MDHEN, CDR2 SYDVKM. The CDR3 is 11 residues long. CDR3 DNA sequence: TGTGCCAGCAGTCTCCGGGACAGCGTTAACTTC. Protein: CASSLRDSVNF.